Reported below is one T cell receptor beta chain. What it binds is unknown. The entry originates in a study of shared clonotypes between healthy human individuals. Germline V CDR1 and CDR2: MDHEN, SYDVKM. The length of the CDR3 is 15 residues. Unmatched junction bases numbered 6, after V lost 4 bases and J lost 4 bases. Overall study findings and caveats: Generation probabilities of non-shared clonotypes were lower (relative to those shared by all four donors).

CD45RO-negative, CCR7-selected cells formed the naive CD8 fraction, which excluded terminally differentiated effector memory CD45RA+ cells. Recent acute infections and vaccinations were absent in the healthy HIV-negative adult donors. Deep-level assay runs were performed. Assay: immunoSEQ multiplex PCR; the TCRdb copy retains only in-frame clones and omits some. The table records around 2,100,000 clones, about 94% of them present only once. This TCR was sampled from a man between 18 and 35 years old in good health. Specimen: naive CD8+ T cells sorted from blood. The chain carries TRBV28 and TRBJ1-5; 8 positions match TRBD1. The CDR3: CASSSLRQGNQPQHF. The CDR3 DNA follows: TGTGCCAGCAGTTCTCTTCGACAGGGGAATCAGCCCCAGCATTTT. Full variable domain (rest looked up from reference TRBV28 and TRBJ1-5): DVKVTQSSRYLVKRTGEKVFLECVQDMDHENMFWYRQDPGLGLRLIYFSYDVKMKEKGDIPEGYSVSREKKERFSLILESASTNQTSMYLCASSSLRQGNQPQHFGDGTRLSIL.